This T cell receptor beta chain appears in the sequencing data of a study of T cell responses to AZD1222 COVID-19 vaccine. This CDR3 region has 15 residues. The germline gives CDR1 SGHNT, CDR2 YYREEE (reference sequence). V gave up 4 bases and J gave up 5 bases; unmatched junction bases: 9. With regard to this clone: Its antigen is unidentified.

Repertoires were generated with immunoSEQ multiplex PCR, while TCRdb's copy carries only in-frame clones and drops some. The sample has tens of thousands of clones, 85% to 90% seen once. General observations from the study: Repertoires were obtained solely post-peak T cell response.

J is TRBJ1-2 and V is TRBV5-4; 9 bases line up with TRBD1. Sequencing was performed on peripheral blood, taken 28 days after the second AZD1222 dose. The source is an adult who received the AZD1222 COVID-19 vaccine. In DNA form, the CDR3 reads TGTGCCAGCAGCCGAGCTTGGGACAGGGCTTATGGCTACACCTTC. This sequence encodes CASSRAWDRAYGYTF.